This paragraph reports one T cell receptor (beta chain). Trimming removed 0 bases from V and 5 bases from J, with 11 bases in between. The CDR3 consists of 14 residues. Germline V gives CDR1 SGHRS, CDR2 YFSETQ. Participants spanned ages about 18 to 89 years and resided in 20 to 30 US areas. Researchers sorted participants into cohorts using their self-reported clinical history. These data come from a study of blood T cell repertoires in COVID-19. In the original workflow: Amplification of reference gene primers was used by the study to estimate nucleated cell counts. Clones were read by immunoSEQ multiplex PCR, and TCRdb kept only the in-frame ones, dropping some. V, J and clone size are those of that table, while D and trimming were read from the DNA. The sample carries 360,000 or so clones, nearly 90% recorded once.

Sequenced sample: PBMCs or T cells enriched from blood (not recorded which). The origin of this receptor is a woman under 40 who had recovered from COVID-19. The gene calls are TRBV5-1 and TRBJ1-2, with D unresolved. The CDR3 nucleotides are TGCGCCAGCAGCTTGGAAGCAGGCAATTATGGCTACACCTTC. This codes for CASSLEAGNYGYTF.